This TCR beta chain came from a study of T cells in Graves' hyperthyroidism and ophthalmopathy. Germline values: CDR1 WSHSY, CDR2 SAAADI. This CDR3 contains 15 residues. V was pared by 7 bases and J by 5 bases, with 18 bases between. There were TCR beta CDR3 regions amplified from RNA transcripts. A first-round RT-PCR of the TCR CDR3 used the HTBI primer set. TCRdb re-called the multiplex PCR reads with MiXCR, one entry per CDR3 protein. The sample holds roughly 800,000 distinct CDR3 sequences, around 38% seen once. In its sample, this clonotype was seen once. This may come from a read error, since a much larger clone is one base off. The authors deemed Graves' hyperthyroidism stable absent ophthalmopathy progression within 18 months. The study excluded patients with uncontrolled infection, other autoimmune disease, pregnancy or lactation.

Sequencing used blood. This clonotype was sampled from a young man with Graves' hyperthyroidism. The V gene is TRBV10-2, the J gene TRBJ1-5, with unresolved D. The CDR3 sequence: CASIDIEPAYQPQHF. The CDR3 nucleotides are TGCGCCAGCATTGATATTGAGCCAGCATATCAGCCCCAGCATTTT.